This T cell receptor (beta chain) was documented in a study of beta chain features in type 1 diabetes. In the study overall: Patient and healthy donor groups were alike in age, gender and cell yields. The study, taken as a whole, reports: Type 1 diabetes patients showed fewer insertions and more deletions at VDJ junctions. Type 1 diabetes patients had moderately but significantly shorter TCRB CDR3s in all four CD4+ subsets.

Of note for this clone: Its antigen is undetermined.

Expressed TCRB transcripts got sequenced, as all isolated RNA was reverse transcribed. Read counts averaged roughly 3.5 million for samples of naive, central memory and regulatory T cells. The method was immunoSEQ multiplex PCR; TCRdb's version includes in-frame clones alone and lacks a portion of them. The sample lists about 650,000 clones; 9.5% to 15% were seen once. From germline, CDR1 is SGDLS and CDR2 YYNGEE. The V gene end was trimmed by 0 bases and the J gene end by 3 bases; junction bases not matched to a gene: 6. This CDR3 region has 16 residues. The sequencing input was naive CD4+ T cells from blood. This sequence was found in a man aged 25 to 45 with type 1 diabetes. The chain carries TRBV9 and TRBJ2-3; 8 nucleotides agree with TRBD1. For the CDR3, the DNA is TGTGCCAGCAGCGTAGGGGACAGGCGGGGTACAGATACGCAGTATTTT. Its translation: CASSVGDRRGTDTQYF.